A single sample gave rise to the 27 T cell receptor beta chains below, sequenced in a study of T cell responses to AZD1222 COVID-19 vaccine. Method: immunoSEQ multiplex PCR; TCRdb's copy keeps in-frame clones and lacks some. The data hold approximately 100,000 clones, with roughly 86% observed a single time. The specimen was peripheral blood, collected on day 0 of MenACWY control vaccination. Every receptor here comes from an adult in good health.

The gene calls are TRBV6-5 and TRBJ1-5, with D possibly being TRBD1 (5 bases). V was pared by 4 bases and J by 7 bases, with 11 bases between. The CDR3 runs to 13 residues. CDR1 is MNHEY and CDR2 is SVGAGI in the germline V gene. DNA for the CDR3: TGTGCCAGCAGTTTTAGGGGTCGGCAGCCCCAGCATTTT. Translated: CASSFRGRQPQHF.

In nucleotides, the CDR3 is TGTGCCACCAGTGCAACGACGACCCTCAGCAATGAGCAGTTCTTC. It is translated as CATSATTTLSNEQFF. This chain joins TRBV24-1 and TRBJ2-1; D remains unclear. This CDR3 has 15 residues. Germline assignment: CDR1 KGHDR and CDR2 SFDVKD. Deletions cut 5 bases from V and 6 bases from J, with 16 bases between.

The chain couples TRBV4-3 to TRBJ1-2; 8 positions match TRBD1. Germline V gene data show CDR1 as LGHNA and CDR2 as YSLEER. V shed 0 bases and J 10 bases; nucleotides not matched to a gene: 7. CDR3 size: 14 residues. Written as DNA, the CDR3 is TGCGCCAGCAGCCAAGATCCAGGGGGCAAGATCTACACCTTC. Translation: CASSQDPGGKIYTF.

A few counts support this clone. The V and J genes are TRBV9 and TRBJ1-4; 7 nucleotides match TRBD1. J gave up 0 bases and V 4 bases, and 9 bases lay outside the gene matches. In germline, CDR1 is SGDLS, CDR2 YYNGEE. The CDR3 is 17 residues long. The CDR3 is CASSIGGTVTTNEKLFF. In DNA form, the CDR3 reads TGTGCCAGCAGCATCGGGGGGACAGTGACAACTAATGAAAAACTGTTTTTT.

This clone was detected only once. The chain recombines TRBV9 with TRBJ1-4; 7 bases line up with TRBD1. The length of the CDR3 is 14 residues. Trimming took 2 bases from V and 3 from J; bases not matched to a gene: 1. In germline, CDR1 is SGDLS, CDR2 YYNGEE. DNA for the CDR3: TGTGCCAGCAGCGTCGGACAGGCTAATGAAAAACTGTTTTTT. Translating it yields CASSVGQANEKLFF.

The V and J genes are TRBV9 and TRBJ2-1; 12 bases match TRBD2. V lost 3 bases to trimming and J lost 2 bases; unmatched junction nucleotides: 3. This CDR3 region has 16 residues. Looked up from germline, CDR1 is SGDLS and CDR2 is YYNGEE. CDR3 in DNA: TGTGCCAGCAGCGCGCGGACTAGCGGGGCCTACAATGAGCAGTTCTTC. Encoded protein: CASSARTSGAYNEQFF. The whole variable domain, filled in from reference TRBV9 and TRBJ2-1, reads DSGVTQTPKHLITATGQRVTLRCSPRSGDLSVYWYQQSLDQGLQFLIQYYNGEERAKGNILERFSAQQFPDLHSELNLSSLELGDSALYFCASSARTSGAYNEQFFGPGTRLTVL.

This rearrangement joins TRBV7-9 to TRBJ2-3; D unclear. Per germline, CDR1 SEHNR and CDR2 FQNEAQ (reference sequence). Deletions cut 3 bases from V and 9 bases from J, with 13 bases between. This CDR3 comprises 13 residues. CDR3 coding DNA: TGTGCCAGCAGCTTGGGATTCCCCGACACGCAGTATTTT. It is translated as CASSLGFPDTQYF.

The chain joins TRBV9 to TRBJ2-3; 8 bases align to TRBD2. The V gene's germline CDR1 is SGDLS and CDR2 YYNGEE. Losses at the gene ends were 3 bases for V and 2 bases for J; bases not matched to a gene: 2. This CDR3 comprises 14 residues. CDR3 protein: CASSGGGLTDTQYF. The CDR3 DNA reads TGTGCCAGCAGCGGCGGGGGGCTCACAGATACGCAGTATTTT.

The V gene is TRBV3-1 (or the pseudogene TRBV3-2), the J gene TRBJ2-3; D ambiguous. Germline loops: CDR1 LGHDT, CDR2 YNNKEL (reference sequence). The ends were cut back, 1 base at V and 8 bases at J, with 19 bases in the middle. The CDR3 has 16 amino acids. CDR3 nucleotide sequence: TGTGCCAGCAGCCAAGGAAGCTACTCTAGGGTGGGTACGCAGTATTTT. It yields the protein CASSQGSYSRVGTQYF.

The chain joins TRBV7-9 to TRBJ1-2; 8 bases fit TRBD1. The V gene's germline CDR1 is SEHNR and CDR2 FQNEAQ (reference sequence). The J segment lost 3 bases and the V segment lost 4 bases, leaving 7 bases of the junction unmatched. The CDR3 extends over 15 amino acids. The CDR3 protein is CASSSTTGEDYGYTF. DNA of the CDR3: TGTGCCAGCAGCTCGACGACAGGGGAGGACTATGGCTACACCTTC.

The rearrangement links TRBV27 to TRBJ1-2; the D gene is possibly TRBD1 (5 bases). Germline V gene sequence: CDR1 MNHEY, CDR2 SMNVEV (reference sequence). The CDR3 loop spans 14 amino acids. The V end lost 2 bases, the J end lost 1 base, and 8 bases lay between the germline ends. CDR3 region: CASSLQGVNYGYTF. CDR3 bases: TGTGCCAGCAGTTTACAGGGAGTTAACTATGGCTACACCTTC.

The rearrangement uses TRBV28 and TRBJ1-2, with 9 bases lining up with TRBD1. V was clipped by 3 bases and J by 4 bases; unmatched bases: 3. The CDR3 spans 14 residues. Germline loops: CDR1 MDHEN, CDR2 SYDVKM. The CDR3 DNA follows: TGTGCCAGCAGTTTTCCGGGACAGGGCTATGGCTACACCTTC. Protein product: CASSFPGQGYGYTF.

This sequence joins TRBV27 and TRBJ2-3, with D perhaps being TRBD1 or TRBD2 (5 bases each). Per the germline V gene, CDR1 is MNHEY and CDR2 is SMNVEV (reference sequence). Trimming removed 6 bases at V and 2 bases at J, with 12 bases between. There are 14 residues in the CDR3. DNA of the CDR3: TGTGCCAGCAGGACCGGGACCTACACAGATACGCAGTATTTT. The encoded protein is CASRTGTYTDTQYF.

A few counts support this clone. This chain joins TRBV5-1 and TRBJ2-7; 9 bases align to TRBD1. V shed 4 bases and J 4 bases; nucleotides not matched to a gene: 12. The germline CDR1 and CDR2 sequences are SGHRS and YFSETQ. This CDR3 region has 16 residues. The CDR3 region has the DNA TGCGCCAGCAGCGAGTTATCCGGGACAGGGACGTACGAGCAGTACTTC. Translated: CASSELSGTGTYEQYF.

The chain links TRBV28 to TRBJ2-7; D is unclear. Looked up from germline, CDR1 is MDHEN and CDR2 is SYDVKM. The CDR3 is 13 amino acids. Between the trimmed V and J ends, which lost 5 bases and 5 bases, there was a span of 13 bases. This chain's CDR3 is CASSVPPRNEQYF. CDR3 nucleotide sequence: TGTGCCAGCAGTGTACCCCCAAGGAACGAGCAGTACTTC.

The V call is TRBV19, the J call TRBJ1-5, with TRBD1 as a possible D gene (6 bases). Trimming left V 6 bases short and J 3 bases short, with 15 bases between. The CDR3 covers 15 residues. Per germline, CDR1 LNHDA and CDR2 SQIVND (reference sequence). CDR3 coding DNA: TGTGCCAGTAGCGGTGGGAGGGGGAACAATCAGCCCCAGCATTTT. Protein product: CASSGGRGNNQPQHF.

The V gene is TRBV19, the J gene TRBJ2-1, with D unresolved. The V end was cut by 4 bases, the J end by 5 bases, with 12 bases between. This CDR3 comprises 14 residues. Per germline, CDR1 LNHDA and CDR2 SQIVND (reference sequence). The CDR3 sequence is CASSTGLSDNEQFF. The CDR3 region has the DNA TGTGCCAGTAGTACGGGCCTTAGTGACAATGAGCAGTTCTTC.

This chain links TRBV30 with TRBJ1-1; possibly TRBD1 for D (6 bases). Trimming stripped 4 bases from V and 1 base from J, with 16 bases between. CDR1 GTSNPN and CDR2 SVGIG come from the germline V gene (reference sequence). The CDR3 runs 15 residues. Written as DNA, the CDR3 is TGTGCCTGGACTCGCGATGGACAGTGGAACACTGAAGCTTTCTTT. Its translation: CAWTRDGQWNTEAFF.

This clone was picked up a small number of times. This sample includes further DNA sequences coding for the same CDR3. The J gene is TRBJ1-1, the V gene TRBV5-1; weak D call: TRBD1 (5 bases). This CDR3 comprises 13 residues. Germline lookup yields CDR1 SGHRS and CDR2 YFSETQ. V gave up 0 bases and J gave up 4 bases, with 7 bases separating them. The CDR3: CASSLERGTEAFF. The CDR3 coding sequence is TGCGCCAGCAGCTTGGAGAGGGGCACTGAAGCTTTCTTT.

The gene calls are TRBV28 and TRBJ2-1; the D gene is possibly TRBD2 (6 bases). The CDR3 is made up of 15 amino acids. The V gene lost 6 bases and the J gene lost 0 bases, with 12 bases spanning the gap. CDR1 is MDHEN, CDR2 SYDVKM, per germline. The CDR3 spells CASRTAGSSYNEQFF. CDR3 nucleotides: TGTGCCAGCAGAACCGCGGGGAGCTCCTACAATGAGCAGTTCTTC. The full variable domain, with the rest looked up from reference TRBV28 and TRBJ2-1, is DVKVTQSSRYLVKRTGEKVFLECVQDMDHENMFWYRQDPGLGLRLIYFSYDVKMKEKGDIPEGYSVSREKKERFSLILESASTNQTSMYLCASRTAGSSYNEQFFGPGTRLTVL.

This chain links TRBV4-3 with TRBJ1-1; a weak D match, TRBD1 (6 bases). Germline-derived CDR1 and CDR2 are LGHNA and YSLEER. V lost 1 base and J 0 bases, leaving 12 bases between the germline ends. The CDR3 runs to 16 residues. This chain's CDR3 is CASSQGTAPMNTEAFF. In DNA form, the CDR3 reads TGCGCCAGCAGCCAAGGGACAGCCCCCATGAACACTGAAGCTTTCTTT.

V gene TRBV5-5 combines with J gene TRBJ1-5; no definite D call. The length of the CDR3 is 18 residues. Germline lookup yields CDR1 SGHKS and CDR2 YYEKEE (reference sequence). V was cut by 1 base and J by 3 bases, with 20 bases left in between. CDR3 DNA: TGTGCCAGCAGCTTGAACGGCCCTGGAGTCTACTCCAATCAGCCCCAGCATTTT. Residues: CASSLNGPGVYSNQPQHF.

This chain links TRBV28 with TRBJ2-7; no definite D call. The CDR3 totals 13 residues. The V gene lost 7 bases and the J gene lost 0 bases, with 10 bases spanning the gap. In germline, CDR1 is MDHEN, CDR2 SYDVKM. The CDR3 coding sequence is TGTGCCAGCATGCGCAGAAGCTCCTACGAGCAGTACTTC. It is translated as CASMRRSSYEQYF. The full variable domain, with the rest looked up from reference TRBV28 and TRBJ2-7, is DVKVTQSSRYLVKRTGEKVFLECVQDMDHENMFWYRQDPGLGLRLIYFSYDVKMKEKGDIPEGYSVSREKKERFSLILESASTNQTSMYLCASMRRSSYEQYFGPGTRLTVT.

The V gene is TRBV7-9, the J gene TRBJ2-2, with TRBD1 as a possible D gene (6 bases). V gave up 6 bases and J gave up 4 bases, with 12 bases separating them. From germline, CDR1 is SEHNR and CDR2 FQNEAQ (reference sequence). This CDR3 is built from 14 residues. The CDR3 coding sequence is TGTGCCAGCAGGGGACAATCGGGCACCGGGGAGCTGTTTTTT. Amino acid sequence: CASRGQSGTGELFF.

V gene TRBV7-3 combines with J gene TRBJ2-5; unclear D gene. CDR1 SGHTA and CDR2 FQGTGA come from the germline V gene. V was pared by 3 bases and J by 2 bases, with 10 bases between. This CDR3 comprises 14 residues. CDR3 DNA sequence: TGTGCCAGCAGCTTGCCACTGGGACAAGAGACCCAGTACTTC. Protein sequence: CASSLPLGQETQYF.

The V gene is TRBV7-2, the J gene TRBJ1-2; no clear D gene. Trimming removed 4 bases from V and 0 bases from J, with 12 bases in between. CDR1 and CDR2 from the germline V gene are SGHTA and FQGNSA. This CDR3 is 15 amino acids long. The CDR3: CASSSTLGANYGYTF. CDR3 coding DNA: TGTGCCAGCAGCTCCACCTTGGGTGCTAACTATGGCTACACCTTC.

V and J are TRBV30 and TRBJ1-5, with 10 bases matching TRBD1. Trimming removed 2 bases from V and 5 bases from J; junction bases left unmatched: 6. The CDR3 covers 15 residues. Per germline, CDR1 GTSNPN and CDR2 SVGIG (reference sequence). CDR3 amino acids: CAWSHGTGDHQPQHF. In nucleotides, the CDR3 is TGTGCCTGGAGTCACGGGACAGGGGACCATCAGCCCCAGCATTTT.